The 14 T cell receptor beta chains given below trace back to one sample, sequenced in a study of T-cell reconstitution after alpha-beta-depleted transplantation in children. Unique molecular identifiers were used to barcode this TCRbeta library. TCRdb re-called the PCR reads through MiXCR, storing one row per CDR3 protein. Of about 980,000 distinct CDR3 sequences listed, 25% to 30% are singletons. The sample consisted of PBMCs, mostly from graft donor cells, taken 360 days after TCRalphabeta/CD19-depleted stem cell transplant. The receptors come from a boy in the first two years of life who had a stem cell transplant for SCID, so the T cells may come from the graft donor.

Remarks on this clonotype: An end of the junction does not agree with germline; a read error may underlie this. The chain carries TRBV7-7 and TRBJ2-3; D uncertain. The germline CDR1 and CDR2 sequences are SSHAT and FNYEAQ (reference sequence). The CDR3 has 15 amino acids. CDR3 amino acids: CASSLGGELTDTQYF. The DNA for the CDR3 is TGTGCTAGCAGCTTAGGTGGCGAACTCACAGATACGCAGTATTTT. Drawing the rest from reference TRBV7-7 and TRBJ2-3, the complete variable domain is GAGVSQSPRYKVTKRGQDVTLRCDPISSHATLYWYQQALGQGPEFLTYFNYEAQPDKSGLPSDRFSAERPEGSISTLTIQRTEQRDSAMYRCASSLGGELTDTQYFGPGTRLTVL.

The chain joins TRBV29-1 to TRBJ2-2, with TRBD1 as a possible D gene (6 bases). Looked up from germline, CDR1 is SQVTM and CDR2 is ANQGSEA. This CDR3 is 15 amino acids long. The V end was cut by 1 base, the J end by 1 base, with 10 bases between. CDR3 in DNA: TGCAGCGTTGAAGTGGACAGACTGAACACCGGGGAGCTGTTTTTT. Protein product: CSVEVDRLNTGELFF.

This sequence joins TRBV11-2 and TRBJ2-3; D call uncertain. CDR3 length: 15 residues. Germline CDR1 is SGHAT and CDR2 is FQNNGV. V dropped 5 bases and J dropped 2 bases, with 14 bases sitting between them. The DNA of the CDR3 is TGTGCCAGCAGCGGCCTCTATATCCCCACAGATACGCAGTATTTT. Translating gives CASSGLYIPTDTQYF.

V gene TRBV10-2 combines with J gene TRBJ2-7, with no clear D. Germline V CDR1 and CDR2: WSHSY, SAAADI. V was pared by 4 bases and J by 2 bases, with 9 bases between. The CDR3 contains 13 residues. The CDR3 bases are TGCGCCAGCAGTGCCACTGGACCCTACGAGCAGTACTTC. Translation: CASSATGPYEQYF.

The chain employs TRBV5-6 and TRBJ2-1; 12 nucleotides agree with TRBD2. The CDR3 runs to 17 residues. V was pared by 2 bases and J by 7 bases, with 10 bases of the junction left unmatched. Germline lookup yields CDR1 SGHDT and CDR2 YYEEEE. The CDR3 DNA sequence: TGTGCCAGCAGCTTAGGACTAGCGGGGAGGCCGTGGAATGAGCAGTTCTTC. Translation: CASSLGLAGRPWNEQFF.

V and J are TRBV20-1 and TRBJ2-5; D tentatively fits TRBD1 or TRBD2 (5 bases each). The germline gives CDR1 DFQATT, CDR2 SNEGSKA (reference sequence). The CDR3 extends over 12 amino acids. V lost 6 bases to trimming and J lost 5 bases, with 13 bases between them. The CDR3 sequence: CSAPLGTETQYF. DNA for the CDR3: TGCAGTGCCCCACTGGGGACGGAGACCCAGTACTTC.

This chain uses TRBV5-5 with TRBJ2-3, with TRBD2 as a possible D gene (6 bases). V was pared by 4 bases and J by 2 bases, with 17 bases between. There are 16 residues in the CDR3. Germline V gene data show CDR1 as SGHKS and CDR2 as YYEKEE (reference sequence). The CDR3 bases are TGTGCCAGCAGCGTTCCGGGACTCTTATTCACAGATACGCAGTATTTT. Its protein product is CASSVPGLLFTDTQYF.

V is TRBV6-1 and J is TRBJ1-4, with TRBD1 matching over 11 bases. The CDR3 has 16 amino acids. Trimming cost V 8 bases and J 6 bases; bases outside gene matches: 11. CDR1 and CDR2 from the germline V gene are MNHNS and SASEGT. The CDR3 is CASQIDVGQGDEKLFF. The CDR3 DNA reads as TGTGCCAGCCAAATCGACGTGGGACAGGGGGATGAAAAACTGTTTTTT.

The chain joins TRBV20-1 to TRBJ2-3; TRBD2 agrees at 9 bases. CDR3 length: 13 residues. Germline trimming cut 5 bases from V and 5 bases from J; bases unmatched to any gene: 5. Germline CDR1 reads DFQATT; CDR2 reads SNEGSKA (reference sequence). The CDR3 sequence: CSAAGGPGDTQYF. The CDR3 DNA reads TGCAGTGCTGCGGGGGGGCCTGGAGATACGCAGTATTTT.

The chain links TRBV2 to TRBJ2-7; perhaps D is TRBD1 or TRBD2 (5 bases each). The CDR3 is 14 residues long. In germline, CDR1 is SNHLY, CDR2 FYNNEI. The V and J ends lost 6 bases and 2 bases respectively, with 14 bases between them. The CDR3 loop reads CASSAPGPTYEQYF. The CDR3 DNA sequence: TGTGCCAGCAGCGCTCCGGGACCTACCTACGAGCAGTACTTC.

V usage is TRBV5-1 and J usage is TRBJ1-6; TRBD1 is a possible D gene (6 bases). CDR1 and CDR2 from the germline V gene are SGHRS and YFSETQ. CDR3 size: 16 residues. Trimming left V 3 bases short and J 10 bases short, with 20 bases between. The CDR3 nucleotides are TGCGCCAGCAGCTCCACCCCGGGGACACGGGGCTCACCCCTCCACTTT. The encoded protein is CASSSTPGTRGSPLHF.

This clonotype was detected only a few times. The chain combines TRBV29-1 with TRBJ2-1; the D gene could be TRBD1 or TRBD2 (7 bases each). CDR3 size: 15 residues. Germline V gene lookup returns CDR1 SQVTM and CDR2 ANQGSEA. V dropped 6 bases and J dropped 5 bases, with 20 bases sitting between them. The CDR3 protein is CSVLGGTVADNEQFF. The CDR3 region has the DNA TGCAGCGTGCTGGGGGGGACAGTTGCCGACAATGAGCAGTTCTTC.

The rearrangement joins TRBV20-1 to TRBJ2-7; maybe TRBD1 (6 bases). The CDR3 is 15 amino acids. Deletions cut 0 bases from V and 3 bases from J, with 15 bases between. Germline V gene lookup returns CDR1 DFQATT and CDR2 SNEGSKA (reference sequence). The CDR3 coding sequence is TGCAGTGCTAGAGATCCGACAGTACAGGGCTACGAGCAGTACTTC. Residues: CSARDPTVQGYEQYF.

The gene calls are TRBV12-3 or TRBV12-4 and TRBJ2-4; perhaps TRBD1 as D (5 bases). V lost 3 bases to trimming and J lost 6 bases, with 9 bases between them. The CDR3 is made up of 13 amino acids. The CDR3 loop reads CASSFLDRNIQYF. In nucleotides, the CDR3 is TGTGCCAGCAGTTTCCTCGACAGAAACATTCAGTACTTC.